This T cell receptor (beta chain) comes out of a study of beta chain features in type 1 diabetes. The overall study: There were 107,917,701 sorted cells examined across all samples. Study-wide findings and caveats: Naive, central memory and Treg TCRB repertoires appeared more alike in patients than in healthy donors. A cDNA-based sequencing approach could over-represent cells with high TCR expression.

In germline, CDR1 is LGHNT, CDR2 FRNRAP. The CDR3 contains 12 residues. Trimming shortened V by 1 base and J by 5 bases, and 2 bases separated the two germline ends. This clone has a handful of counts. Its target is unknown. Sequencing targeted expressed TCRB transcripts, as all isolated RNA had been reverse transcribed. Sequencing was performed with immunoSEQ multiplex PCR; in TCRdb, only in-frame clones are kept and a portion is missing. This sample yields over 700,000 clones, of which 15% to 20% are seen a single time; about 0.02% belongs to the top ten. The sequence was obtained from a young woman in good health. This chain joins TRBV12-5 and TRBJ2-2; D is unclear. The sequenced sample consisted of naive CD4+ T cells from blood. CDR3 amino acids: CASGLETGELFF. The CDR3 bases are TGTGCTAGTGGTTTGGAAACCGGGGAGCTGTTTTTT. The full variable domain, in which reference TRBV12-5 and TRBJ2-2 provide the parts outside the CDR3, is DARVTQTPRHKVTEMGQEVTMRCQPILGHNTVFWYRQTMMQGLELLAYFRNRAPLDDSGMPKDRFSAEMPDATLATLKIQPSEPRDSAVYFCASGLETGELFFGEGSRLTVL.